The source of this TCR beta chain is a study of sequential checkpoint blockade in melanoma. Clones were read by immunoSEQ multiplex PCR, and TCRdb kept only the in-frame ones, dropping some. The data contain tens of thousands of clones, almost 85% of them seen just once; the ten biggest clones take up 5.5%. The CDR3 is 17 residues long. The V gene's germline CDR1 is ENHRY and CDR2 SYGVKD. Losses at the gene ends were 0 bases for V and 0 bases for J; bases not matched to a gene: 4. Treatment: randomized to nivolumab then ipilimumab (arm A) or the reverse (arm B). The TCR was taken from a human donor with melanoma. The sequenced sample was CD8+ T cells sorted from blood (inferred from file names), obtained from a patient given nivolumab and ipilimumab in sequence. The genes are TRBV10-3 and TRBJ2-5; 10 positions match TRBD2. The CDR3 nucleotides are TGTGCCATCAGTGAGTCTCCAGCGGGGGGGTACCAAGAGACCCAGTACTTC. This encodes CAISESPAGGYQETQYF.